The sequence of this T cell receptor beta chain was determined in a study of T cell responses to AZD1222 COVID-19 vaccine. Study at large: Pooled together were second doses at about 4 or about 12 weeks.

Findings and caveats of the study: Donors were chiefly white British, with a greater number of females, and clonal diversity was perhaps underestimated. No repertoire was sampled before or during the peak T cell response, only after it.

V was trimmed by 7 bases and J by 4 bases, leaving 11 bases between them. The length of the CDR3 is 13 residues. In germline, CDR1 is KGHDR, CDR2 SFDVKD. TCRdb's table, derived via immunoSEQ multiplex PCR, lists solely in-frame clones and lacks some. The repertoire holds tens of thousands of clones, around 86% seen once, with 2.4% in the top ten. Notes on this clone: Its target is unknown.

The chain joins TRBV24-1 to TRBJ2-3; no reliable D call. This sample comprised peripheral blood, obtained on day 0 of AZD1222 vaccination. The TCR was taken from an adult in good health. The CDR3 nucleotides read TGTGCCACCAGGGCAGTAGGATCAGATACGCAGTATTTT. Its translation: CATRAVGSDTQYF.